The subject of this entry is one T cell receptor (beta chain). The antigen is not known. The CDR3 extends over 12 amino acids. Trimming cost V 8 bases and J 3 bases, with 9 bases left between them. In TCRdb, the reads were re-called with MiXCR into one record per CDR3 protein. The sample contains fewer than 850,000 distinct CDR3 sequences, roughly 28% of which appear only once. This entry belongs to a study of T cell repertoires in cytomegalovirus infection. This specimen was cultured CD8+ T cells from PBMCs, taken from culture after CMV antigen stimulation. This chain connects TRBV12-3 or TRBV12-4 to TRBJ2-3, with D unclear. This TCR was sampled from a human donor in good health (CMV status not recorded). Some clones in this sample may be carry-over from other donors' samples. CDR3 loop: CASHQGTDTQYF. CDR3 in DNA: TGTGCCAGCCACCAAGGGACAGATACGCAGTATTTT.